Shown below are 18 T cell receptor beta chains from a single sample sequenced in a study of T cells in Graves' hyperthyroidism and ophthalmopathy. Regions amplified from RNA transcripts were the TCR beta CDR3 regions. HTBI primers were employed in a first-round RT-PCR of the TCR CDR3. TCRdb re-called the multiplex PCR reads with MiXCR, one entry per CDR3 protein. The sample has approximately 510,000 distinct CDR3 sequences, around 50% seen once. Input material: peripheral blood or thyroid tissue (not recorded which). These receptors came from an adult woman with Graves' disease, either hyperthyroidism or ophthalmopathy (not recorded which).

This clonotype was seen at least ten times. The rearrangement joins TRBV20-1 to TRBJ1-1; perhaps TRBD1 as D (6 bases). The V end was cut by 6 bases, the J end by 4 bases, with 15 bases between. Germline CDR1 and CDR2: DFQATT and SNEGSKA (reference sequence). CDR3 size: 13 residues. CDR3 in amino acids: CSAPRPGVTEAFF. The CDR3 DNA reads TGCAGTGCCCCTCGGCCAGGGGTCACTGAAGCTTTCTTT.

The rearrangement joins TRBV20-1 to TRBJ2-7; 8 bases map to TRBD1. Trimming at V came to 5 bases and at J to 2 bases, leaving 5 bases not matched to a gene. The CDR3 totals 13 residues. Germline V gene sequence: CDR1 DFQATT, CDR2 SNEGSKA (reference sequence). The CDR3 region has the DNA TGCAGTGCTCAGAGGACAGGGCCCTACGAGCAGTACTTC. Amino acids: CSAQRTGPYEQYF.

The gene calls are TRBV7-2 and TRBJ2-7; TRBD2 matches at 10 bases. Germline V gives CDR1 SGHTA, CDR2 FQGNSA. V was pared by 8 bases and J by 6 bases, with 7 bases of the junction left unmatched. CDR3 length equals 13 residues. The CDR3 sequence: CASGLAGAGEQYF. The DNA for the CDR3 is TGTGCCAGCGGTCTAGCGGGAGCTGGCGAGCAGTACTTC.

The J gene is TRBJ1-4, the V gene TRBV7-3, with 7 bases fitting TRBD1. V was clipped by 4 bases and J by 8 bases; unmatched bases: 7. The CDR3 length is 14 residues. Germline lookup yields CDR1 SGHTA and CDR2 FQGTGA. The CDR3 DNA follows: TGTGCCAGCAGCTCAGGGGGAGGGGACGAAAAACTGTTTTTT. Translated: CASSSGGGDEKLFF.

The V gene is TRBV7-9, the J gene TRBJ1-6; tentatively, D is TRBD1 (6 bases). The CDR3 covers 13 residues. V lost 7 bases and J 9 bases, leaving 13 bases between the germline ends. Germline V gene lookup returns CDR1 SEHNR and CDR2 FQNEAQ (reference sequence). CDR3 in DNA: TGTGCCAGCATAGCCAGGGGAAGTTCACCCCTCCACTTT. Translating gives CASIARGSSPLHF.

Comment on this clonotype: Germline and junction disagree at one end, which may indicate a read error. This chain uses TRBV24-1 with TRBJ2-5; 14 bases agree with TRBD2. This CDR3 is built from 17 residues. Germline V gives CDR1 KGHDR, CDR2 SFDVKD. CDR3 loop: CATSPGLAGAYQGTQYF. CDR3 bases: TGTGCCACCTCACCGGGACTAGCGGGGGCGTACCAAGGGACCCAGTACTTC.

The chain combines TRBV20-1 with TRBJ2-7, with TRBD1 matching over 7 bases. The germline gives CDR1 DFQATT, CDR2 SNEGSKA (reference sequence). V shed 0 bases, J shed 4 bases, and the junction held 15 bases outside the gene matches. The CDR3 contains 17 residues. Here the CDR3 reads CSARDYSGTEGLYEQYF. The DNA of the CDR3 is TGCAGTGCTAGAGATTATTCCGGGACAGAGGGTTTATACGAGCAGTACTTC.

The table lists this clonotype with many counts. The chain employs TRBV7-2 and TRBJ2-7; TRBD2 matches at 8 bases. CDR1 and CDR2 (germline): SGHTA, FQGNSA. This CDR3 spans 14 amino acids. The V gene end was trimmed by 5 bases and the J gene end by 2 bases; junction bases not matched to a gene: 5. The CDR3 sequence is CASSTQRGPYEQYF. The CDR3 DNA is TGTGCCAGCAGCACACAGCGGGGGCCCTACGAGCAGTACTTC.

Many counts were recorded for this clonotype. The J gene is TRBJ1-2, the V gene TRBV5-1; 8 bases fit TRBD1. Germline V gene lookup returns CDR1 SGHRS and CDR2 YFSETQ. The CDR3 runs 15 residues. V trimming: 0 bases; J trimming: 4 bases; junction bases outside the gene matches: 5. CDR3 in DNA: TGCGCCAGCAGCTTGGCGCCAGGGGGCTTCTATGGCTACACCTTC. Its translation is CASSLAPGGFYGYTF.

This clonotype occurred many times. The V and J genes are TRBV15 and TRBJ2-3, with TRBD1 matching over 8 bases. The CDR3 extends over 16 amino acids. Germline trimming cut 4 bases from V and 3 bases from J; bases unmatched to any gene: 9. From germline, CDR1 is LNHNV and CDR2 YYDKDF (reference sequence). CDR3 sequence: CATSTGTGGGTDTQYF. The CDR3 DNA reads TGTGCCACCAGCACCGGGACAGGCGGCGGGACAGATACGCAGTATTTT.

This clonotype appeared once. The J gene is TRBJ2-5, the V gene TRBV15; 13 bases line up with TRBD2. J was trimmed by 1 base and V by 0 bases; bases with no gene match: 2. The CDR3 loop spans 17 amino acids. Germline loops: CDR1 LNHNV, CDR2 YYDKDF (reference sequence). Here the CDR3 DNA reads TGTGCCACCAGCAGAGATCGACTAGCGGGAGGCCAAGAGACCCAGTACTTC. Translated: CATSRDRLAGGQETQYF.

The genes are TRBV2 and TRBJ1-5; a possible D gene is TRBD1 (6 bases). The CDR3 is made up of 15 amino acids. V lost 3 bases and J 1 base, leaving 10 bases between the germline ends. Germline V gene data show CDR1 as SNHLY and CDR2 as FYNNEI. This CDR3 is CASSEEGGSNQPQHF. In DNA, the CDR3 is TGTGCCAGCAGTGAGGAGGGGGGGAGCAATCAGCCCCAGCATTTT.

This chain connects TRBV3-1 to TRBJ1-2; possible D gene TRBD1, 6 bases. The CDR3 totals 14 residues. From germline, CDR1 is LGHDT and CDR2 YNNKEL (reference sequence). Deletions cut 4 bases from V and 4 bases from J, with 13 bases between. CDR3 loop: CASSRDTGTYGYTF. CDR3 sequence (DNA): TGTGCCAGCAGCCGGGACACCGGTACCTATGGCTACACCTTC.

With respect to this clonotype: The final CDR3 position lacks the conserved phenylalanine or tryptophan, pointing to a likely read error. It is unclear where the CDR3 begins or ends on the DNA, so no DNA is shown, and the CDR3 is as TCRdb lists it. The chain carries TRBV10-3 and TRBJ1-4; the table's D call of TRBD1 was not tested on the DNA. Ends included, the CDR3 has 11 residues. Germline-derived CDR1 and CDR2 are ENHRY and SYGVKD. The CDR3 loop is CAISAYRGRPL.

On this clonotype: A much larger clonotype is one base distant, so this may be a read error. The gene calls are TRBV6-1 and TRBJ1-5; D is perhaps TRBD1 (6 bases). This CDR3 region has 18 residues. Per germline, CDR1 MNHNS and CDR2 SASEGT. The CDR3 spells CASSYSSRGSYSNQPHHF. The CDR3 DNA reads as TGTGCCAGCAGTTACTCGAGCAGGGGATCTTATAGCAATCAGCCCCATCATTTT.

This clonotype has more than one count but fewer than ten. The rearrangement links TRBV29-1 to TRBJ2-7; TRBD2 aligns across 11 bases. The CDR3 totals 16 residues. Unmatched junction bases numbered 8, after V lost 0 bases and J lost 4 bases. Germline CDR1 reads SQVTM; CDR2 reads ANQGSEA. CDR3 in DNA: TGCAGCGTTGAAGATCATAGCGGGGGGGCCCGATACGAGCAGTACTTC. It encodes CSVEDHSGGARYEQYF.

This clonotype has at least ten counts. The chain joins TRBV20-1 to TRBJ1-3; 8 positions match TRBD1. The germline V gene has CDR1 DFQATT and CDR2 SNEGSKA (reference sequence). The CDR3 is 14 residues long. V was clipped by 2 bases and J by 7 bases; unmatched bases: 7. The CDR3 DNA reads TGCAGTGCTAGACATCAGGGGGCGAGCAACACCATATATTTT. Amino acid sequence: CSARHQGASNTIYF.

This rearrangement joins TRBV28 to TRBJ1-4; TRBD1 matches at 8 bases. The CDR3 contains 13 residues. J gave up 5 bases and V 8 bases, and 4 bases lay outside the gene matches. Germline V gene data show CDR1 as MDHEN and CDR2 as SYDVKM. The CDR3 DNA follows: TGTGCCAGCGTTCGGGACAGGAATGAAAAACTGTTTTTT. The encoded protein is CASVRDRNEKLFF.